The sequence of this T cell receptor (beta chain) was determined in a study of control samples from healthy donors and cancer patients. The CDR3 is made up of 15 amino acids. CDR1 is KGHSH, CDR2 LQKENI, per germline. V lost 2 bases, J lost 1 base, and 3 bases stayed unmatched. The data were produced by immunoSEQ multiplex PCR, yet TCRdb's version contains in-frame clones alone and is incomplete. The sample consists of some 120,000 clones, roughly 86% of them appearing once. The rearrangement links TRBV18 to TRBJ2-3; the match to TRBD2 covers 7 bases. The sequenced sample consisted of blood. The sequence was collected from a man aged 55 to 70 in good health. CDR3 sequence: CASSPSRGGTDTQYF. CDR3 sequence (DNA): TGTGCCAGCTCACCATCCCGGGGGGGCACAGATACGCAGTATTTT.